The 5 T cell receptor beta chains in this list originate from one sample, sequenced in a study of control samples from healthy donors and cancer patients. Using immunoSEQ multiplex PCR, the repertoire was profiled, and TCRdb retains in-frame clones only, with some absent. The repertoire has roughly 100,000 clones, around 82% of them found once; the top ten carry roughly 13%. The material sequenced was blood. The origin of the receptors is a woman aged 50 to 65 in good health.

This rearrangement joins TRBV30 to TRBJ2-7; D may be TRBD2 (5 bases). The CDR3 loop spans 12 amino acids. V was clipped by 4 bases and J by 4 bases, with 11 bases between them. In germline, CDR1 is GTSNPN, CDR2 SVGIG (reference sequence). The CDR3 region has the DNA TGTGCCTGGATAGCGCTAGATTACGAGCAGTACTTC. Protein product: CAWIALDYEQYF. Full variable domain (remainder filled in from reference TRBV30 and TRBJ2-7): SQTIHQWPATLVQPVGSPLSLECTVEGTSNPNLYWYRQAAGRGLQLLFYSVGIGQISSEVPQNLSASRPQDRQFILSSKKLLLSDSGFYLCAWIALDYEQYFGPGTRLTVT.

The genes are TRBV28 and TRBJ1-6; 7 nucleotides line up with TRBD1. There are 15 residues in the CDR3. Germline CDR1 and CDR2: MDHEN and SYDVKM. The V segment lost 3 bases and the J segment 8 bases; nucleotides outside the gene matches: 7. CDR3 sequence (DNA): TGTGCCAGCAGTTTTCCAGGGGGATTTGATTCACCCCTCCACTTT. This codes for CASSFPGGFDSPLHF.

V gene TRBV6-5 combines with J gene TRBJ2-6; TRBD2 is a possible D gene (6 bases). The V and J ends lost 11 bases and 0 bases respectively, with 14 bases between them. Looked up from germline, CDR1 is MNHEY and CDR2 is SVGAGI. The CDR3 length is 15 residues. The CDR3 here is CASRVGSSGANVLTF. In DNA, the CDR3 is TGTGCCTCCAGGGTCGGGAGCTCTGGGGCCAACGTCCTGACTTTC.

V usage is TRBV6-1 and J usage is TRBJ1-1, with 9 bases matching TRBD1. The CDR3 is 14 residues long. J was trimmed by 12 bases and V by 5 bases; bases with no gene match: 13. Germline CDR1 MNHNS, CDR2 SASEGT. The CDR3 is CASSQHGTGPDTFF. As DNA, the CDR3 is TGTGCCAGCAGTCAGCACGGGACAGGGCCCGATACTTTCTTT.

J is TRBJ2-7 and V is TRBV7-2; maybe TRBD1 (6 bases). The CDR3 has 16 amino acids. Germline V lookup: CDR1 SGHTA, CDR2 FQGNSA. V lost 5 bases to trimming and J lost 1 base, with 18 bases between them. The CDR3 nucleotides read TGTGCCAGCAGCGCGGCGACCGGGACACAGTCCTACGAGCAGTACTTC. It translates to CASSAATGTQSYEQYF.